The T cell receptor beta chain described here comes from a study of T cell repertoires in cytomegalovirus infection (dated by TCRdb to the late 2010s). Describing the broader study: The HLA type of each donor mattered for the analysis, because public TCR beta signatures pointed to carriage of CMV infection along with the matching HLA type. The investigation overall reported the following: Cumulative frequency of public TCR beta family members discriminated carriers of CMV infection plus the relevant HLA type in this cohort and an independent approximately 400-donor cohort. The ex vivo response was dominated by HLA-C-restricted CMV-specific TCR beta clonotypes, which also provided the single most frequent clonotype in two of eight donors.

The sequencing machine was an Illumina HiSeq 1500. Using fastp trimming at Q25 and MiXCR clonotype assembly, TCRdb reanalyzed the public sequencing data and kept in-frame beta chains. Every entry covers one CDR3 protein and lists the most common genes and DNA from its rows. This sample holds approximately 250,000 distinct CDR3 sequences; 22% were observed only once. The ten largest clones take up around a sixth of the sample. The CDR3 goes from the cysteine to the phenylalanine over 14 residues. Here the CDR3 DNA is all that survives: 42 bases in frame from base 1. The germline V gene (reference sequence) provides CDR1 DFQATT and CDR2 SNEGSKA. Clipping removes 3 bases from V and 4 bases from J, with 6 as the unmatched junction base count. With respect to this clonotype: Its antigen has not been determined. Per-nucleotide qualities are absent, and no much larger clonotype sits a single base away.

The chain is assembled from TRBV20-1 and TRBJ1-5, with 7 central nucleotides matching TRBD1. The sequenced material came from CD8+ T cells from PBMCs. This sequence originates from a human donor in good health (CMV status not recorded). Some clones in this sample may be carry-over from other donors' samples. The CDR3 region reads CSASGQAQNQPQHF. The DNA sequence is as follows: TGCAGTGCTAGCGGACAGGCGCAAAATCAGCCCCAGCATTTT.